Listed below are T cell receptor beta chains from one sample, sequenced in a study of blood T cell repertoires in COVID-19. The table came from immunoSEQ multiplex PCR; TCRdb's copy has only in-frame clones and leaves some out. This table holds almost 350,000 clones, about nine tenths found once. The sequenced material came from peripheral blood. Every receptor here comes from a woman in her sixties with COVID-19, enrolled during active disease. The CDR3 runs from the conserved cysteine through the conserved F or W. A D gene is named only where the DNA matches it firmly. Some rows have no size entry. The others give once, few or many, or a class for an expanded clone.

V gene: TRBV2
D gene: TRBD1
J gene: TRBJ1-2
clone size: -
CDR3 DNA: TGTGCCAGCAGTGAAGACAGGGGCCCCTATGGCTACACCTTC
CDR3 protein: CASSEDRGPYGYTF

V gene: TRBV28
D gene: TRBD2
J gene: TRBJ2-3
clone size: -
CDR3 DNA: TGTGCCAGCACCTCACGACTAGCGGGGGATCTAGATACGCAGTATTTT
CDR3 protein: CASTSRLAGDLDTQYF

V gene: TRBV3-1/TRBV3-2
D gene: TRBD1
J gene: TRBJ1-2
clone size: -
CDR3 DNA: TGTGCCAGCAGCCATCCGCGACAGGGGCTCTATGGCTACACCTTC
CDR3 protein: CASSHPRQGLYGYTF

V gene: TRBV12-5
D gene: TRBD1
J gene: TRBJ2-5
clone size: -
CDR3 DNA: TGTGCTAGTGGTTGGGTTCCATGGACAGGGGGCCGAGGAGAGACCCAGTACTTC
CDR3 protein: CASGWVPWTGGRGETQYF

V gene: TRBV5-8
D gene: -
J gene: TRBJ1-2
clone size: -
CDR3 DNA: TGTGCCAGCAGCTTGGCCTTGTATGGCTACACCTTC
CDR3 protein: CASSLALYGYTF

V gene: TRBV7-9
D gene: -
J gene: TRBJ1-2
clone size: few
CDR3 DNA: TGTGCCAGCAGCTTACGGGAGGATGGCTACACCTTC
CDR3 protein: CASSLREDGYTF

V gene: TRBV6-7
D gene: -
J gene: TRBJ2-7
clone size: -
CDR3 DNA: TGTGCCAGCAGTCCCCTGTTGGGGGCGGGCTGCTACGAGCAGTACTTC
CDR3 protein: CASSPLLGAGCYEQYF

V gene: TRBV24-1
D gene: -
J gene: TRBJ2-3
clone size: -
CDR3 DNA: TGTGCCACCAGTGATTTGGGGGGGGCGAAGGGTCCCGAAGATACGCAGTATTTT
CDR3 protein: CATSDLGGAKGPEDTQYF

V gene: TRBV6-5
D gene: TRBD1
J gene: TRBJ1-2
clone size: -
CDR3 DNA: TGTGCCAGCAGTTACTTAGGACAGGGCTATGGCTACACCTTC
CDR3 protein: CASSYLGQGYGYTF

V gene: TRBV9
D gene: TRBD1
J gene: TRBJ2-1
clone size: -
CDR3 DNA: TGTGCCAGCAGCAAGGGGACAGGGGGTAATGAGCAGTTCTTC
CDR3 protein: CASSKGTGGNEQFF

V gene: TRBV12-5
D gene: -
J gene: TRBJ2-1
clone size: -
CDR3 DNA: TGTGCTAGTGGTTCAGGGCCCGTGAATGAGCAGTTCTTC
CDR3 protein: CASGSGPVNEQFF

V gene: TRBV30
D gene: -
J gene: TRBJ2-6
clone size: -
CDR3 DNA: TGTGCCTGGTTTAACAGGGCACAAGGGGCCAACGTCCTGACTTTC
CDR3 protein: CAWFNRAQGANVLTF

V gene: TRBV5-1
D gene: -
J gene: TRBJ1-2
clone size: -
CDR3 DNA: TGCGCCAGCAGCTCGGACGGGAACCCCTATGGCTACACCTTC
CDR3 protein: CASSSDGNPYGYTF

V gene: TRBV28
D gene: -
J gene: TRBJ1-1
clone size: -
CDR3 DNA: TGTGCCAGCAGAACGAGGGAATCGAACACTGAAGCTTTCTTT
CDR3 protein: CASRTRESNTEAFF

V gene: TRBV6-2/TRBV6-3
D gene: -
J gene: TRBJ1-1
clone size: -
CDR3 DNA: TGTGCCAGCAGTTACGGGGGGTTTAACACTGAAGCTTTCTTT
CDR3 protein: CASSYGGFNTEAFF

V gene: TRBV14
D gene: -
J gene: TRBJ2-7
clone size: -
CDR3 DNA: TGTGCCAGCAGCCAGGGCCGGACAAATCAGAACTACGAGCAGTACTTC
CDR3 protein: CASSQGRTNQNYEQYF

V gene: TRBV23-1
D gene: TRBD1
J gene: TRBJ1-2
clone size: once
CDR3 DNA: TGCGCCAGCAGCCAATGGGACAGGGGACGTAGGTTGCACTATGGCTACACCTTC
CDR3 protein: CASSQWDRGRRLHYGYTF